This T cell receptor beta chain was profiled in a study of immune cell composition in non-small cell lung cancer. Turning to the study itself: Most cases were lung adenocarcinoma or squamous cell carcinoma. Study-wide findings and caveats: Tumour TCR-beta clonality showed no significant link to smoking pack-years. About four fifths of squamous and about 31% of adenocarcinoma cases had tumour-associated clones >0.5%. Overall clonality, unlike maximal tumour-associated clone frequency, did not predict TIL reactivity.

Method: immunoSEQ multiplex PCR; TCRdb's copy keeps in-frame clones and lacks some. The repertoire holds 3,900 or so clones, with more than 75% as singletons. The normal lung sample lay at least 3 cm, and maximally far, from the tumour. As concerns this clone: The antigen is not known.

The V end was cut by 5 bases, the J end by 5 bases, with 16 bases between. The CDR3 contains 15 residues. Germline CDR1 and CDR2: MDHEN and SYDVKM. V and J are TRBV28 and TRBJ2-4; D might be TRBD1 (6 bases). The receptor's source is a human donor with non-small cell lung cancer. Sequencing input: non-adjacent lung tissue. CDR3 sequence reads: CASSSTATGQNIQYF. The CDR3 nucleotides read TGTGCCAGCAGTAGTACCGCAACAGGGCAAAACATTCAGTACTTC.